The clone carrying this T cell receptor beta chain was picked up a small number of times. Its target is not known. A TCRbeta library incorporating unique molecular identifiers was prepared. From the PCR reads, TCRdb called clonotypes with MiXCR, one entry per CDR3 protein. The sample includes about 300,000 distinct CDR3 sequences, over 7.5% of them seen just once. This entry is derived from a study of T-cell reconstitution after alpha-beta-depleted transplantation in children. Overall study findings and caveats: T-cell numbers and diversity one year post-transplant derived largely from freshly generated T cells.

This CDR3 spans 13 amino acids. Germline V gives CDR1 SGHRS, CDR2 YFSETQ. V was shortened by 2 bases and J by 10 bases, with 12 bases between the two germline ends. This chain joins TRBV5-1 and TRBJ1-4; D remains ambiguous. This receptor was obtained from a female patient between 2 and 15 years old who had a stem cell transplant for Fanconi anemia, so the T cells may come from the graft donor. This specimen was peripheral blood, taken 360 days after TCRalphabeta/CD19-depleted stem cell transplant. The CDR3 here is CASSLESIGKLFF. CDR3 DNA: TGCGCCAGCAGCTTAGAATCAATTGGAAAACTGTTTTTT.